The rows below give T cell receptor beta chains drawn from one sample of a study of T cell responses to AZD1222 COVID-19 vaccine. Profiling relied on immunoSEQ multiplex PCR, and the TCRdb table lists in-frame clones only, not all of them. The repertoire holds approximately 120,000 clones, with 88% as singletons. Sequenced here: peripheral blood, sampled on day 0 of AZD1222 vaccination. These receptors all come from an adult in good health. The CDR3 runs from the conserved cysteine through the conserved F or W. The D gene is left open where the match is weak. The size entry is marked missing in some rows and otherwise reads once, few, many or a size class.

j_call cdr3_length d_call clone_size v_call cdr3_nt cdr3_aa
TRBJ1-1 14 . . TRBV11-3 TGTGCCAGCAGAACACACCTAGGTATGGCTGAAGCTTTCTTT CASRTHLGMAEAFF
TRBJ2-7 14 . . TRBV5-1 TGCGCCAGCAGCTTGTCGGGAAGGGGCCACGAGCAGTACTTC CASSLSGRGHEQYF
TRBJ2-7 16 . . TRBV29-1 TGCAGCGTTGGGGGGATCCGGGATGCGAACTCCTACGAGCAGTACTTC CSVGGIRDANSYEQYF
TRBJ1-1 15 . . TRBV19 TGTGCCAGTAGTATTGAATCCCCCCCGAGGACTGAAGCTTTCTTT CASSIESPPRTEAFF
TRBJ2-7 14 TRBD1 . TRBV5-8 TGTGCCAGCAGCTTGGACAGGGGGTCGAGGGAGCAGTACTTC CASSLDRGSREQYF
TRBJ1-2 13 . . TRBV9 TGTGCCAGCAGCGCGCGGGATGCCTATGGCTACACCTTC CASSARDAYGYTF
TRBJ1-1 13 . . TRBV12-5 TGTGCTAGTGGTTTGGAAGGGGGGACTGAAGCTTTCTTT CASGLEGGTEAFF
TRBJ1-2 12 TRBD1 . TRBV30 TGTGCCAGTGGACAGGGCGTCTGGGGCTACACCTTC CASGQGVWGYTF
TRBJ2-1 16 TRBD2 . TRBV4-2 TGTGCCAGCAGCCAAGATCACAGCGGGAGGATCGATGAGCAGTTCTTC CASSQDHSGRIDEQFF
TRBJ1-2 14 . . TRBV19 TGTGCCAGTAGGATCCAGGAGGGATACTATGGCTACACCTTC CASRIQEGYYGYTF
TRBJ2-7 15 TRBD1 . TRBV27 TGTGCCAGCAGGAAGACAGGGGGCCTCCCCTACGAGCAGTACTTC CASRKTGGLPYEQYF
TRBJ2-5 15 TRBD1 once TRBV19 TGTGCCAGTAGTCCCCCGCGGACAGGTAGAGAGACCCAGTACTTC CASSPPRTGRETQYF
TRBJ1-3 15 . . TRBV19 TGTGCCAGTAGTATACAGGAAGGGGTCGGAAACACCATATATTTT CASSIQEGVGNTIYF
TRBJ2-3 15 . . TRBV25-1 TGTGCCAGCAGGACGGTAGGGACTAGCACAGATACGCAGTATTTT CASRTVGTSTDTQYF